This TCR beta chain was recorded in a study of T cell repertoires in breast cancer (dated by TCRdb to the mid-2010s). Context from the whole study: Tumors, lymph nodes and peripheral blood lymphocytes from breast cancer patients, as well as peripheral blood from healthy control donors, were profiled. Tumor-free lymph nodes were processed without enzymatic digestion, and blood samples were separated by Ficoll. Tumors and tumor-involved lymph nodes were minced and digested with Liberase and DNase, then filtered through 70-um and 40-um filters. The study reasoned that TCRs shared between breast cancer patients would target shared antigens, given breast cancer's low mutational burden and rare common mutations. On average, approximately 500,000 sequences per sample and roughly 11 reads per input cell were obtained by sequencing. Controls included nine healthy donors of an age range similar to the patients. The majority of the 21 patient tumors analyzed for shared TCRs were ER+/PR+. Results and caveats for the whole study, not just this receptor: Shared TCRs were encoded by various nucleotide sequences, which suggests selection and expansion based on antigen. About 20 TCR pairs were shared across seven or more patient tumors and were rarely found in control blood, which suggests possible tumor specificity. About fourfold more TCRs were shared with matched tumor repertoires by tumor-involved sentinel lymph nodes than by tumor-free nodes (roughly 8% versus 2%). Emulsion RT-PCR was regarded as qualitative rather than quantitative, because clone recovery was skewed by transcript abundance and primer differences. TRBV7 predominated among shared TCRs, which may reflect tumor recognition or a mispriming bias from eight TRBV7 primers. Genuine antitumor clones may have been missed because singleton TCRs were discarded and only part of each tumor was sampled.

To analyze paired alpha-beta TCRs of CD8+ T cells, the researchers used an expanded emulsion RT-PCR method with primers covering all TCR V genes. Before emulsion RT-PCR, CD8+ T cells were isolated using a CD8 positive selection kit and then incubated overnight in around 9.7 IU/mL IL-2. Per the germline V gene, SGHVS is the CDR1 and FNYEAQ is the CDR2. From the cysteine up to the phenylalanine, the CDR3 has a length of 16 residues. CDR3 DNA only is kept here, 48 bases in frame from base 1. The library came from emulsion pairing. Unpaired genes were suppressed by a second nested PCR containing blocking oligos, after which a third nested PCR added Illumina adaptors and barcodes. Each emulsion RT-PCR master mix held about 4,500-250,000 T cells and included C-region, Stepout and V-region primers. The Micellula Emulsion and Purification Kit was used to make the emulsions, and Qiagen OneStep RT-PCR reagents were used for RT-PCR. Pooled libraries were sequenced with paired-end 2 x 250 reads on an Illumina MiSeq. In the source study's methods: In Galaxy, read pairs were joined and then clipped at the engineered overlap into separate alpha and beta files, and any unclipped reads were discarded. Alpha-beta pairs were assigned with CompleteTCR, a MiTCR-based pipeline that links chains sharing read cluster identifiers using an R script. TCR sequences observed only once, about 1-3.3%, were removed as potential sequencing errors. In TCRdb, the public reads were trimmed at Q25 with fastp and aligned with MiXCR, with productive beta chains retained. For every CDR3 protein sequence, its rows merge into one entry that carries the most common genes and DNA. These V and J calls rely on TCRdb rather than the paper's analysis. The table for this sample lists around 770 distinct CDR3 sequences; 30% to 40% of them were counted only once. The ten largest clonotypes hold around a quarter of the sample.

Regarding this clonotype: Its antigen is unknown. A much larger clonotype is one base distant, so this may be a read error.

The sequence joins TRBV7-6 to TRBJ2-5, and 12 junction bases match TRBD2. This TCR derives from a pool of human donors with breast cancer or a healthy control (not recorded which). Sequences were obtained from CD8+ T cells. The nucleotides are TGTGCCAGCAGCTCAGGACTAGCGGGGTCTCTAGAGGCCCAGTACTTC. Its coded protein is CASSSGLAGSLEAQYF.